The source of this TCR beta chain is a study of T-cell memory formation after mild COVID-19. Study-level information: For the most part, TCR clusters were specific to one donor. Study results and limitations: Contracting CD4+ clones lay largely in CM and EM, with CD8+ ones residing in EMRA. CD4/CD8 balance characterized clones contracting day 15 to 85, and CD4+ skew characterized later expanders.

Germline CDR1 KGHSH, CDR2 LQKENI. This CDR3 comprises 14 residues. Trimming removed 3 bases at V and 3 bases at J, with 11 bases between. The authors produced TCR alpha and TCR beta cDNA libraries with sample barcodes and UMIs by 5'RACE using constant-segment primers. Each CDR3 protein gets one entry after TCRdb re-called the 5' RACE reads with MiXCR. Among more than 400,000 distinct CDR3 sequences listed, about 20% were seen once. For this clonotype: Its cognate antigen is unknown.

This sequence was found in an adult woman who had mild COVID-19 (a few samples of this study predate the infection). Cell type and time point are not known. The genes are TRBV18 and TRBJ1-1; D gene uncertain. The sample was PBMCs or a T cell subset sorted from them (not recorded which). DNA for the CDR3: TGTGCCAGCTCACCTGGTCACGAGGACACTGAAGCTTTCTTT. It translates to CASSPGHEDTEAFF.